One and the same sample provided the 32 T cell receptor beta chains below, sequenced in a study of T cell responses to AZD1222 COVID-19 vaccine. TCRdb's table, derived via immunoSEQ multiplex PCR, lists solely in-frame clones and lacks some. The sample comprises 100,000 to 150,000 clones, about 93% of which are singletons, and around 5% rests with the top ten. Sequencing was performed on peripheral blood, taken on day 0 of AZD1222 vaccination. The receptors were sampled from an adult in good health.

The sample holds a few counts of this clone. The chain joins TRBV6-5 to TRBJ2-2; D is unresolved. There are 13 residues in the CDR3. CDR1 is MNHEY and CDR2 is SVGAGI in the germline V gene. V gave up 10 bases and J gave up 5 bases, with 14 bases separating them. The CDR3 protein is CATVGSGTGELFF. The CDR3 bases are TGTGCCACAGTGGGTTCCGGGACCGGGGAGCTGTTTTTT.

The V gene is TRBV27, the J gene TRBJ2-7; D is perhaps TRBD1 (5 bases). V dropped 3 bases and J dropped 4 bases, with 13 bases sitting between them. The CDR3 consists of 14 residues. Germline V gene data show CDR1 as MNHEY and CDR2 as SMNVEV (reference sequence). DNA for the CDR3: TGTGCCAGCAGTTTCAGCAGGGTTGCTTACGAGCAGTACTTC. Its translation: CASSFSRVAYEQYF.

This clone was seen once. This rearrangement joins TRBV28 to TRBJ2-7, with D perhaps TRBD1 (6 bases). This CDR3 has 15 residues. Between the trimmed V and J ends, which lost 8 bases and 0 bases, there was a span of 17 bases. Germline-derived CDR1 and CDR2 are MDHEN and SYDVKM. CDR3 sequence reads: CASENNREISYEQYF. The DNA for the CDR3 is TGTGCCAGCGAAAATAACAGGGAAATCTCCTACGAGCAGTACTTC. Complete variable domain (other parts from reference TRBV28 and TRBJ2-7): DVKVTQSSRYLVKRTGEKVFLECVQDMDHENMFWYRQDPGLGLRLIYFSYDVKMKEKGDIPEGYSVSREKKERFSLILESASTNQTSMYLCASENNREISYEQYFGPGTRLTVT.

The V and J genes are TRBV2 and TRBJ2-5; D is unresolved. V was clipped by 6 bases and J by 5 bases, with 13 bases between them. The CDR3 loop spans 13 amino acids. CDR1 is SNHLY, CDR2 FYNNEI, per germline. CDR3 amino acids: CASSRTQVETQYF. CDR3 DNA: TGTGCCAGCAGCCGGACGCAGGTGGAGACCCAGTACTTC.

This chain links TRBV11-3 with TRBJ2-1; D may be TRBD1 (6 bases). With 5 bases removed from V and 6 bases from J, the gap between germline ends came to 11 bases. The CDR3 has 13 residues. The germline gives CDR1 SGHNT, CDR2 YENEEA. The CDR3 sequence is CASSPGDGNEQFF. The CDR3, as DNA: TGTGCCAGCAGCCCAGGGGACGGCAATGAGCAGTTCTTC.

CDR3 nucleotide sequence: TGTGCCAGCAGTCCCGTCGTGGCCTACGAGCAGTACTTC. This encodes CASSPVVAYEQYF. J is TRBJ2-7 and V is TRBV6-2 or TRBV6-3; no clear D gene. V was cut by 5 bases and J by 2 bases, with 10 bases left in between. Germline V gene data show CDR1 as MNHEY and CDR2 as SVGEGT. The CDR3 has 13 amino acids.

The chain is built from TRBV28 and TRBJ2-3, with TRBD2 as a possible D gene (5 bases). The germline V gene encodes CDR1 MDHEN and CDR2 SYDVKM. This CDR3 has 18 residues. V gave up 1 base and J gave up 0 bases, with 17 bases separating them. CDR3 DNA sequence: TGTGCCAGCAGTTTATACCCAACTAGGTCCCCTAGCACAGATACGCAGTATTTT. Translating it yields CASSLYPTRSPSTDTQYF.

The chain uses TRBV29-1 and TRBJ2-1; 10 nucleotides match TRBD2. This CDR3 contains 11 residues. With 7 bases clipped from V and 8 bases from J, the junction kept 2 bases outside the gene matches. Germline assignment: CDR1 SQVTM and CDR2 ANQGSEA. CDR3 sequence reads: CSGLAGDEQFF. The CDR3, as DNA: TGCAGCGGGCTAGCGGGAGATGAGCAGTTCTTC.

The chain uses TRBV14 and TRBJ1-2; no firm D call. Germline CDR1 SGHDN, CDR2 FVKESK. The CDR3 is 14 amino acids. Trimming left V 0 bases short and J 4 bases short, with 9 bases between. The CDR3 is CASSQDGRTYGYTF. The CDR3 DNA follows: TGTGCCAGCAGCCAAGACGGCAGGACCTATGGCTACACCTTC.

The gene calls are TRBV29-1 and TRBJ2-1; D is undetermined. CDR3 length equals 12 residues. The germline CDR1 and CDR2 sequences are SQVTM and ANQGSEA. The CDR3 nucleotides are TGCACCCGTTATTCCCCCTACCTTGAGCAGTTCTTC. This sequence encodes CTRYSPYLEQFF.

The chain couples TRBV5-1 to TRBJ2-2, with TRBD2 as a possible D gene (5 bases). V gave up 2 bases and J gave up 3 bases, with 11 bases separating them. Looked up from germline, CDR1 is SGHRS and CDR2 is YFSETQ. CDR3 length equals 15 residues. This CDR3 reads CASSFRGLDTGELFF. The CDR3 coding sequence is TGCGCCAGCAGCTTCCGGGGTTTGGACACCGGGGAGCTGTTTTTT. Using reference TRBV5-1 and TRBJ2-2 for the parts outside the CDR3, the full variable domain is KAGVTQTPRYLIKTRGQQVTLSCSPISGHRSVSWYQQTPGQGLQFLFEYFSETQRNKGNFPGRFSGRQFSNSRSEMNVSTLELGDSALYLCASSFRGLDTGELFFGEGSRLTVL.

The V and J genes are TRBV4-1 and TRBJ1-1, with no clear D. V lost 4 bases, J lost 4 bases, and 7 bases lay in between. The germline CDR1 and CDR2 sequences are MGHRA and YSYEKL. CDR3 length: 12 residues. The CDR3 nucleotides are TGCGCCAGCAGCCGGGTGGGCACTGAAGCTTTCTTT. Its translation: CASSRVGTEAFF.

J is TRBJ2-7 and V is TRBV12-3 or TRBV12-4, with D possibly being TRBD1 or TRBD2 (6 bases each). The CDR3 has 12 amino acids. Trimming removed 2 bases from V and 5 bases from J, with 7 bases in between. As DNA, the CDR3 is TGTGCCAGCAGTTTAAGGGGGGACGAGCAGTACTTC. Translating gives CASSLRGDEQYF.

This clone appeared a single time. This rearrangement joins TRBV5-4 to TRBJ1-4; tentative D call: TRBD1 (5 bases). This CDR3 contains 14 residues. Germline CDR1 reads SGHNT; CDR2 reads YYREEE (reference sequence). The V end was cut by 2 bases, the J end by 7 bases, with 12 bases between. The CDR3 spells CASSFGGDPEKLFF. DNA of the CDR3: TGTGCCAGCAGCTTCGGGGGAGACCCTGAAAAACTGTTTTTT.

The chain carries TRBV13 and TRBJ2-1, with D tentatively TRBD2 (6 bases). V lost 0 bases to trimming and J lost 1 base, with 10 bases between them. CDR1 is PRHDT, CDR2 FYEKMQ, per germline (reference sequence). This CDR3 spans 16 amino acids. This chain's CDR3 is CASSLGRGLSYNEQFF. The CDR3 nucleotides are TGTGCCAGCAGCTTAGGGCGGGGTTTATCCTACAATGAGCAGTTCTTC.

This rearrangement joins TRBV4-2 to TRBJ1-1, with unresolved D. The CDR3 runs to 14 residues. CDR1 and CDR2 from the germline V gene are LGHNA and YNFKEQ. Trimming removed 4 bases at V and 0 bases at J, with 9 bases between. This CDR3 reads CASSREQLNTEAFF. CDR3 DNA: TGTGCCAGCAGCCGCGAACAACTGAACACTGAAGCTTTCTTT.

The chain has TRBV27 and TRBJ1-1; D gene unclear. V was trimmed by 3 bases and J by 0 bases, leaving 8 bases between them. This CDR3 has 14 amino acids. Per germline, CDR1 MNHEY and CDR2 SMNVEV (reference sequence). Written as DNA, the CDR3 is TGTGCCAGCAGTTTGGGCCGACTGAACACTGAAGCTTTCTTT. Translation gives CASSLGRLNTEAFF.

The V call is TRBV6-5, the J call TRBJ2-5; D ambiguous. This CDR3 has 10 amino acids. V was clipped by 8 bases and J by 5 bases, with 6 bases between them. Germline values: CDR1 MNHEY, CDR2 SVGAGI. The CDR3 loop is CASSFETQYF. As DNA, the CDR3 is TGTGCCAGCTCTTTTGAGACCCAGTACTTC.

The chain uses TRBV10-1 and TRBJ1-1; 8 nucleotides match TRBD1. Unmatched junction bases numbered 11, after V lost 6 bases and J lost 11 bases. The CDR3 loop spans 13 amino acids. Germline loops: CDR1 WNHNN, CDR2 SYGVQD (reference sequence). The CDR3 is CASSPGQGRGAFF. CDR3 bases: TGCGCCAGCAGCCCAGGACAGGGAAGGGGCGCTTTCTTT.

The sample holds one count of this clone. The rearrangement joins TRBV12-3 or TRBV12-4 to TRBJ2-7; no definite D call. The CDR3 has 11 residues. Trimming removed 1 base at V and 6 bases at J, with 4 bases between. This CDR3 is CASSLGGEQYF. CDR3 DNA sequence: TGTGCCAGCAGTTTAGGGGGCGAGCAGTACTTC.

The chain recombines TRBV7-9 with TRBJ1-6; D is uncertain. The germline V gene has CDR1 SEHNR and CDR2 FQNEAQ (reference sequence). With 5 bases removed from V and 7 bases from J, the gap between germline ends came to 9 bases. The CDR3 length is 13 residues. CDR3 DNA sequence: TGTGCCAGCAGCCCCTCGGCAAATTCACCCCTCCACTTT. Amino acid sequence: CASSPSANSPLHF.

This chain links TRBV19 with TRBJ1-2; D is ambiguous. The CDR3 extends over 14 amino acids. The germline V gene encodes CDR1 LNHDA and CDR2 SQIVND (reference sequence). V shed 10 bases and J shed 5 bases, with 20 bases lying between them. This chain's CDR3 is CATWGGSWGYGYTF. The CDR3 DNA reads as TGTGCCACCTGGGGAGGCAGCTGGGGATATGGCTACACCTTC. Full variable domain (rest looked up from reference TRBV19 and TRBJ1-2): DGGITQSPKYLFRKEGQNVTLSCEQNLNHDAMYWYRQDPGQGLRLIYYSQIVNDFQKGDIAEGYSVSREKKESFPLTVTSAQKNPTAFYLCATWGGSWGYGYTFGSGTRLTVV.

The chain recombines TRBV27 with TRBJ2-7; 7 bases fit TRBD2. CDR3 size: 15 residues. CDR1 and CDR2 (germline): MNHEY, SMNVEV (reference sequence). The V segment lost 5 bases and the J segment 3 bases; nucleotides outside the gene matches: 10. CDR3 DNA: TGTGCCAGCAGTGTAGCGGGTCACCCTCTCTACGAGCAGTACTTC. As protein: CASSVAGHPLYEQYF.

CDR3 nucleotide sequence: TGCGCCAGCAGCCACCGGACAGGGTTTGTGCCCCAGCATTTT. Its translation: CASSHRTGFVPQHF. The rearrangement joins TRBV4-1 to TRBJ1-5, with TRBD1 matching over 8 bases. The germline V gene encodes CDR1 MGHRA and CDR2 YSYEKL. The CDR3 runs 14 residues. V shed 3 bases, J shed 9 bases, and the junction held 7 bases outside the gene matches.

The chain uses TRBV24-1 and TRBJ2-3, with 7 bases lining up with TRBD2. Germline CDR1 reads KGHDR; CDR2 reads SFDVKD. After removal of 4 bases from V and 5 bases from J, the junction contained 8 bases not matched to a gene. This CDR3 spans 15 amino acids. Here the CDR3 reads CATSEPGGWGDTQYF. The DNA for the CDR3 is TGTGCCACCAGTGAACCGGGGGGATGGGGAGATACGCAGTATTTT.

CDR3 in DNA: TGCGCCAGCAGCTTGTCATCCCCCGGTAGGGGAGGCGGTTCTGGCTACACCTTC. Encoded protein: CASSLSSPGRGGGSGYTF. The chain uses TRBV5-1 and TRBJ1-2, with D possibly TRBD1 on 5 matching bases. The CDR3 extends over 18 amino acids. Germline-derived CDR1 and CDR2 are SGHRS and YFSETQ. Trimming pared 1 base from V and 7 bases from J, leaving 26 bases between.

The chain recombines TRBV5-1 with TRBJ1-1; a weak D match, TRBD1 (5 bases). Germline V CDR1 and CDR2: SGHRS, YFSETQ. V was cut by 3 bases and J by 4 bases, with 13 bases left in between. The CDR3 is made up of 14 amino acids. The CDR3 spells CASSSVGVGTEAFF. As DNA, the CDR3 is TGCGCCAGCAGCTCGGTAGGGGTCGGCACTGAAGCTTTCTTT.

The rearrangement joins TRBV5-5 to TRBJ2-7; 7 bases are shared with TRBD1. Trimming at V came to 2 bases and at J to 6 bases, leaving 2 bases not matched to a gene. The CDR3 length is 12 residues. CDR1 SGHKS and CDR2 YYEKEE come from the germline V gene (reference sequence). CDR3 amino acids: CASSFTGAEQYF. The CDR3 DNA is TGTGCCAGCAGCTTCACAGGGGCCGAGCAGTACTTC.

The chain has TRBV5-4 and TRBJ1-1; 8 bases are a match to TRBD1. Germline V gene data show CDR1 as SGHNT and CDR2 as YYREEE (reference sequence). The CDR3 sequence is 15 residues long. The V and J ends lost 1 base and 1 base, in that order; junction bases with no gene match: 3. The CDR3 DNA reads TGTGCCAGCAGCTTGATCCAGGGGGCGAACACTGAAGCTTTCTTT. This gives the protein CASSLIQGANTEAFF. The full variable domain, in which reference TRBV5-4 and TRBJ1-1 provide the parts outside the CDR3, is ETGVTQSPTHLIKTRGQQVTLRCSSQSGHNTVSWYQQALGQGPQFIFQYYREEENGRGNFPPRFSGLQFPNYSSELNVNALELDDSALYLCASSLIQGANTEAFFGQGTRLTVV.

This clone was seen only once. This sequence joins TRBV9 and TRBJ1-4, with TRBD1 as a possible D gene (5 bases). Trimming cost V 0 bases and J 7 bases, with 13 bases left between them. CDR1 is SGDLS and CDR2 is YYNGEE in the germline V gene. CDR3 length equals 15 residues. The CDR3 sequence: CASSVGGGDGEKLFF. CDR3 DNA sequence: TGTGCCAGCAGCGTAGGAGGAGGGGATGGTGAAAAACTGTTTTTT.

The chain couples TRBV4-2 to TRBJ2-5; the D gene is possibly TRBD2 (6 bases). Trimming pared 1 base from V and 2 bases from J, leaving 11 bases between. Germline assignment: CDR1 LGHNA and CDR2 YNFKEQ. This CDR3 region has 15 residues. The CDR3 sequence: CASSQGVEGQETQYF. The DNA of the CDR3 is TGTGCCAGCAGCCAAGGGGTGGAGGGGCAAGAGACCCAGTACTTC.

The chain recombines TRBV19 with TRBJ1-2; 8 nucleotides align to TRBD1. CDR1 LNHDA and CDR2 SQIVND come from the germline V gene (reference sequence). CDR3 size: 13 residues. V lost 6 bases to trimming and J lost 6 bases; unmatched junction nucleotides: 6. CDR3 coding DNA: TGTGCCAGTAGCCCGGACAGGGAACATGGCTACACCTTC. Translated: CASSPDREHGYTF.